The 21 T cell receptor beta chains presented below share a single source sample, sequenced in a study of blood T cell repertoires in COVID-19. Repertoires were generated with immunoSEQ multiplex PCR, while TCRdb's copy carries only in-frame clones and drops some. The sample carries hundreds of thousands of clones, more than 80% recorded once. Sequencing was done on a sample of peripheral blood. Receptor source: a woman aged 25 to 39 with COVID-19, enrolled during active disease.

The chain links TRBV5-8 to TRBJ2-2, with a possible D match to TRBD1 (5 bases). Germline CDR1 and CDR2: SGHTS and YDEGEE. Trimming removed 0 bases at V and 3 bases at J, with 12 bases between. The CDR3 spans 16 residues. The CDR3 sequence is CASSLAAGPYTGELFF. Written as DNA, the CDR3 is TGTGCCAGCAGCTTGGCGGCAGGGCCCTACACCGGGGAGCTGTTTTTT.

The rearrangement joins TRBV7-2 to TRBJ2-1; 8 bases are a match to TRBD2. V gave up 1 base and J gave up 0 bases; unmatched junction bases: 2. The CDR3 extends over 16 amino acids. Per the germline V gene, CDR1 is SGHTA and CDR2 is FQGNSA. The chain's CDR3 is CASSLELAASYNEQFF. The CDR3 DNA is TGTGCCAGCAGCTTAGAACTAGCGGCCTCCTACAATGAGCAGTTCTTC.

The V and J genes are TRBV27 and TRBJ2-6; no firm D call. This CDR3 is built from 14 residues. The germline V gene has CDR1 MNHEY and CDR2 SMNVEV (reference sequence). V lost 6 bases, J lost 0 bases, and 6 bases lay in between. CDR3 residues: CASRSNSGANVLTF. Written as DNA, the CDR3 is TGTGCCAGCAGGTCAAACTCTGGGGCCAACGTCCTGACTTTC.

This chain links TRBV27 with TRBJ2-7; possible D gene TRBD2, 7 bases. The CDR3 loop spans 15 amino acids. Trimming took off 2 bases at V and 7 bases at J, with 18 bases between the two ends. Germline assignment: CDR1 MNHEY and CDR2 SMNVEV (reference sequence). CDR3 sequence (DNA): TGTGCCAGCAGTTTAGGGGGGGCCGGTCGGCGGGAGCAGTACTTC. This gives the protein CASSLGGAGRREQYF.

This chain links TRBV5-5 with TRBJ2-7; D is ambiguous. V was clipped by 0 bases and J by 6 bases, with 10 bases between them. The CDR3 loop spans 13 amino acids. Germline V gene data show CDR1 as SGHKS and CDR2 as YYEKEE (reference sequence). CDR3 loop: CASSLELFSEQYV. In nucleotides, the CDR3 is TGTGCCAGCAGCTTGGAACTATTCAGCGAGCAGTACGTC.

CDR3 protein: CASSQGDRVVNQPQHF. CDR3 coding DNA: TGTGCCAGCAGCCAAGGGGACAGGGTCGTCAATCAGCCCCAGCATTTT. V usage is TRBV7-2 and J usage is TRBJ1-5; 9 bases are a match to TRBD1. Trimming removed 5 bases from V and 3 bases from J; junction bases left unmatched: 8. The CDR3 has 16 amino acids. Germline V gene lookup returns CDR1 SGHTA and CDR2 FQGNSA.

The chain recombines TRBV19 with TRBJ1-2; tentative D call: TRBD1 (6 bases). The CDR3 loop spans 14 amino acids. Trimming removed 8 bases from V and 2 bases from J, with 15 bases in between. Germline V gene lookup returns CDR1 LNHDA and CDR2 SQIVND (reference sequence). The CDR3 is CASHTGLKNYGYTF. CDR3 nucleotides: TGTGCCAGTCATACAGGGCTGAAGAACTATGGCTACACCTTC.

V usage is TRBV19 and J usage is TRBJ1-3; 12 bases are shared with TRBD1. This CDR3 is 15 amino acids long. The germline V gene has CDR1 LNHDA and CDR2 SQIVND (reference sequence). V gave up 7 bases and J gave up 4 bases; unmatched junction bases: 5. The CDR3 DNA reads TGTGCCAGTAAAGGGGGACAGGGGGCCGGAAACACCATATATTTT. Amino acids: CASKGGQGAGNTIYF.

This clone has a single count. The chain links TRBV4-3 to TRBJ1-2; 8 nucleotides align to TRBD1. There are 15 residues in the CDR3. The trim removed 0 bases at V and 7 bases at J, leaving 7 bases unmatched. Germline V gene sequence: CDR1 LGHNA, CDR2 YSLEER. As DNA, the CDR3 is TGCGCCAGCAGCCAAGAAGACAGGGGTGATTTTGGCTACACCTTC. Its translation: CASSQEDRGDFGYTF.

In this sample, this clone turned up once. The rearrangement links TRBV19 to TRBJ2-2, with TRBD2 as a possible D gene (5 bases). The CDR3 covers 18 residues. V dropped 9 bases and J dropped 4 bases, with 27 bases sitting between them. CDR1 and CDR2 (germline): LNHDA, SQIVND (reference sequence). The CDR3 loop is CASNRLKAGVGVTGELFF. The CDR3 coding sequence is TGTGCCAGCAACCGACTAAAGGCCGGGGTTGGGGTCACCGGGGAGCTGTTTTTT.

The chain employs TRBV4-1 and TRBJ1-2, with 10 bases lining up with TRBD1. Per germline, CDR1 MGHRA and CDR2 YSYEKL. The CDR3 length is 13 residues. The V segment lost 5 bases and the J segment 8 bases; nucleotides outside the gene matches: 5. This CDR3 is CASSSETGGGYTF. CDR3 DNA sequence: TGCGCCAGCAGCTCAGAGACAGGGGGCGGCTACACCTTC.

This chain links TRBV7-2 with TRBJ2-3; TRBD2 is a possible D gene (7 bases). This CDR3 region has 16 residues. Germline CDR1 reads SGHTA; CDR2 reads FQGNSA. V lost 1 base to trimming and J lost 5 bases, with 16 bases between them. This CDR3 reads CASSLGSGGRVDTQYF. In nucleotides, the CDR3 is TGTGCCAGCAGCTTAGGATCCGGGGGGCGTGTAGATACGCAGTATTTT.

This sequence joins TRBV4-1 and TRBJ1-5, with 7 bases lining up with TRBD1. V was pared by 6 bases and J by 7 bases, with 9 bases of the junction left unmatched. Germline CDR1 and CDR2: MGHRA and YSYEKL. The length of the CDR3 is 14 residues. CDR3 amino acids: CASSNTGAGQPQHF. DNA of the CDR3: TGCGCCAGCAGTAATACAGGGGCCGGGCAGCCCCAGCATTTT.

This clone was observed a single time. The rearrangement links TRBV6-5 to TRBJ1-2; possibly TRBD1 for D (6 bases). This CDR3 is 14 amino acids long. Germline lookup yields CDR1 MNHEY and CDR2 SVGAGI. Trimming removed 6 bases from V and 1 base from J, with 12 bases in between. The CDR3, as DNA: TGTGCCAGCAGCCCAGGACAGCATAACTATGGCTACACCTTC. Amino acids: CASSPGQHNYGYTF.

The V gene is TRBV4-3, the J gene TRBJ1-1; maybe TRBD1 (6 bases). The CDR3 has 16 amino acids. The V gene's germline CDR1 is LGHNA and CDR2 YSLEER. The V gene lost 4 bases and the J gene lost 1 base, with 16 bases spanning the gap. The CDR3 reads CASSRAGVWANTEAFF. CDR3 nucleotides: TGCGCCAGCAGCCGAGCAGGGGTCTGGGCGAACACTGAAGCTTTCTTT.

The V and J genes are TRBV28 and TRBJ2-7, with TRBD2 matching over 13 bases. Germline CDR1 and CDR2: MDHEN and SYDVKM. The CDR3 covers 16 residues. V was pared by 4 bases and J by 0 bases, with 3 bases of the junction left unmatched. CDR3 coding DNA: TGTGCCAGCAGTTCTCGGACTAGCGGGAGCTCCTACGAGCAGTACGTC. Amino acid sequence: CASSSRTSGSSYEQYV.

This sequence joins TRBV15 and TRBJ2-7; tentative D call: TRBD2 (6 bases). Trimming shortened V by 1 base and J by 3 bases, and 13 bases separated the two germline ends. Germline loops: CDR1 LNHNV, CDR2 YYDKDF (reference sequence). The CDR3 is 15 residues long. The CDR3 is CATSRANGGSYEQYV. CDR3 DNA: TGTGCCACCAGCAGAGCCAATGGGGGGAGCTACGAGCAGTACGTC.

This chain connects TRBV6-1 to TRBJ2-5; D may be TRBD2 (5 bases). The ends were cut back, 6 bases at V and 3 bases at J, with 14 bases in the middle. In germline, CDR1 is MNHNS, CDR2 SASEGT. The CDR3 is 14 amino acids. The DNA of the CDR3 is TGTGCCAGCAGAACCCCCGGGAACAAAGAGACCCAGTACTTC. Translating it yields CASRTPGNKETQYF.

This clone was seen just once. The rearrangement links TRBV3-1 (or the pseudogene TRBV3-2) to TRBJ2-2, with TRBD2 as a possible D gene (6 bases). The CDR3 has 13 residues. The V gene's germline CDR1 is LGHDT and CDR2 YNNKEL (reference sequence). Trimming shortened V by 7 bases and J by 4 bases, and 10 bases separated the two germline ends. CDR3 nucleotide sequence: TGTGCCAGCACCCATAGCGGCACCGGGGAGCTGTTTTTT. Amino acids: CASTHSGTGELFF.

This clone was detected a few times. The chain couples TRBV6-1 to TRBJ2-7; possible D gene TRBD1, 6 bases. Trimming took off 3 bases at V and 3 bases at J, with 9 bases between the two ends. The germline V gene has CDR1 MNHNS and CDR2 SASEGT. The CDR3 is 13 residues long. CDR3 sequence: CASSETGLYEQYV. As DNA, the CDR3 is TGTGCCAGCAGTGAGACAGGCCTCTACGAGCAGTACGTC.

The J gene is TRBJ1-6, the V gene TRBV5-1, with 7 bases matching TRBD1. The CDR3 totals 19 residues. CDR1 and CDR2 (germline): SGHRS, YFSETQ. V lost 8 bases and J lost 0; bases outside the gene matches: 17. CDR3 in amino acids: CASFPGQISTSSYNSPLHF. CDR3 DNA sequence: TGCGCCAGTTTCCCGGGACAGATATCAACGAGCTCCTATAATTCACCCCTCCACTTT.